This entry concerns a single T cell receptor beta chain. V lost 7 bases, J lost 3 bases, and 16 bases lay in between. Per the germline V gene, CDR1 is SGDLS and CDR2 is YYNGEE. This CDR3 contains 14 residues. The data were taken from a study of shared T cell receptors in the human thymus. Clones were read by immunoSEQ multiplex PCR, and TCRdb kept only the in-frame ones, dropping some. The profile covers roughly 410,000 clones, with roughly 94% appearing a single time and approximately 0.02% taken by the ten largest. Source material: thymocytes. The TCR sequence derives from a human donor. The chain joins TRBV9 to TRBJ1-2, with D possibly being TRBD1 (5 bases). CDR3 DNA: TGTGCCAGCGAGGGGACTCTGGGGCACTATGGCTACACCTTC. Translating gives CASEGTLGHYGYTF.